This TCR beta chain was recorded in a study of blood T cell repertoires in COVID-19. Across the whole study: There were acute and convalescent COVID-19 samples, and they came from the United States, Italy and Spain. The analysed material was cDNA or gDNA that came from T cells, B-cell-depleted T cells, or PBMCs.

Methods used by the authors: From reference gene primer amplification, estimates of nucleated cell counts were derived. Method: immunoSEQ multiplex PCR; TCRdb's copy keeps in-frame clones and lacks some. That table furnishes V, J and clone size, whereas the DNA furnished D and trimming. The top ten hold 9.5% to 15% of the sample, which has under 250,000 clones, roughly four fifths seen once. The CDR3 is made up of 17 amino acids. Germline lookup yields CDR1 SGHDT and CDR2 YYEEEE. J gave up 3 bases and V 1 base, and 10 bases lay outside the gene matches. This chain links TRBV5-6 with TRBJ2-5; 9 nucleotides match TRBD1. The sequencing sample was made of peripheral blood. This clonotype was sampled from a woman between 40 and 55 years old with acute or convalescent COVID-19. CDR3 DNA sequence: TGTGCCAGCAGCTTGATGGGACAGGGTAAAGGAGAAGAGACCCAGTACTTC. Its translation: CASSLMGQGKGEETQYF.